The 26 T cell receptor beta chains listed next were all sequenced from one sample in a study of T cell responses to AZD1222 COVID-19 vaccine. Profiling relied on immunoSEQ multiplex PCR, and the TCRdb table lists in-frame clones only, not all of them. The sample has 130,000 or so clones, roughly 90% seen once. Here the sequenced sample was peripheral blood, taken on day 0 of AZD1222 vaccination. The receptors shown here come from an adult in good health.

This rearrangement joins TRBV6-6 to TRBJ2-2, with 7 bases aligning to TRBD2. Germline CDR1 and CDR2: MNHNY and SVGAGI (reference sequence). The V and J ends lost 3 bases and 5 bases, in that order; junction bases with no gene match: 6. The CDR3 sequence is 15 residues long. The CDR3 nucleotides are TGTGCCAGCAGTTATTCCGGGGGGATGACCGGGGAGCTGTTTTTT. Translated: CASSYSGGMTGELFF.

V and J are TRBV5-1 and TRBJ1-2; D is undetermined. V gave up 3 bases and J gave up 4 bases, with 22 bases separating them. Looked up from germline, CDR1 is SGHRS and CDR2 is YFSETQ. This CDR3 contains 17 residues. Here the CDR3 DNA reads TGCGCCAGCAGCTCCACGTCCAGTGCGCTGCTTAGCTATGGCTACACCTTC. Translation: CASSSTSSALLSYGYTF.

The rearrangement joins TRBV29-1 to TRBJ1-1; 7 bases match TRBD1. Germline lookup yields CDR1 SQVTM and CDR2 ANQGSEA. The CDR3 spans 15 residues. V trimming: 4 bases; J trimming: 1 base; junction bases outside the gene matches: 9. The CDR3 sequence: CSVVARDSSNTEAFF. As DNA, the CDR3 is TGCAGCGTTGTCGCACGGGACAGCTCGAACACTGAAGCTTTCTTT.

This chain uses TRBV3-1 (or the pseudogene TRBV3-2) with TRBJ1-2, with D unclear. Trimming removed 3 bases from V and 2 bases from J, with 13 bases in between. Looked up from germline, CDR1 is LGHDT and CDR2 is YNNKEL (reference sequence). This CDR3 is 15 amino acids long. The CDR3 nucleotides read TGTGCCAGCAGCCACCCCGTGAGGGCCAACTATGGCTACACCTTC. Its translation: CASSHPVRANYGYTF.

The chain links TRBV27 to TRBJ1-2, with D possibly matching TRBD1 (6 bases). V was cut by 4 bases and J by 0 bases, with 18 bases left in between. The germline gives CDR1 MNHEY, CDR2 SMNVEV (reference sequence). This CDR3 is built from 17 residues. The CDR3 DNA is TGTGCCAGCAGTTCCCCCGGCGGCAGGGGAGCTAACTATGGCTACACCTTC. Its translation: CASSSPGGRGANYGYTF.

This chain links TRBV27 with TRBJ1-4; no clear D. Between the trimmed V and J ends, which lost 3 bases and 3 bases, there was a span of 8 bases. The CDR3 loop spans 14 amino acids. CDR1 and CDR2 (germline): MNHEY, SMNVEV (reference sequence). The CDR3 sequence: CASSFPGSNEKLFF. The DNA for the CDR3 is TGTGCCAGCAGTTTCCCGGGCTCTAATGAAAAACTGTTTTTT.

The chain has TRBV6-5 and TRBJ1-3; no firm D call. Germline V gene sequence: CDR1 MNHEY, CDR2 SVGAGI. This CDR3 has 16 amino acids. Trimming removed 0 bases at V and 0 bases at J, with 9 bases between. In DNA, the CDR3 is TGTGCCAGCAGTTACTCGTCCGTAACCTCTGGAAACACCATATATTTT. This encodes CASSYSSVTSGNTIYF.

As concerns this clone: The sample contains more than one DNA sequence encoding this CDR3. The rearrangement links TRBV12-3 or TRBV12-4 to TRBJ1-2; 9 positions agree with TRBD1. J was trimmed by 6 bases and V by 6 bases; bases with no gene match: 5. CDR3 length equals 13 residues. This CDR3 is CASSPTGGDGYTF. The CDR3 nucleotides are TGTGCCAGCAGCCCTACAGGGGGCGATGGCTACACCTTC.

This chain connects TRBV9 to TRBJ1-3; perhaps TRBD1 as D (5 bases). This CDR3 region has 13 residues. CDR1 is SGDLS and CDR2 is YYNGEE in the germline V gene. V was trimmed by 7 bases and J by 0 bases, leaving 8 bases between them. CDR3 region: CASGANSGNTIYF. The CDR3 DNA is TGTGCCAGCGGGGCCAACTCTGGAAACACCATATATTTT.

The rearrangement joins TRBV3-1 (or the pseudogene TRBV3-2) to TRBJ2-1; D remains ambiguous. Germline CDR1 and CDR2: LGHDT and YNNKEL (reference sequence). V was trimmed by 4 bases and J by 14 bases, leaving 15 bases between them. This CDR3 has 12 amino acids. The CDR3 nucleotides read TGTGCCAGCAGCCTCAAAGGGATTATTGAGTTCTTC. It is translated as CASSLKGIIEFF.

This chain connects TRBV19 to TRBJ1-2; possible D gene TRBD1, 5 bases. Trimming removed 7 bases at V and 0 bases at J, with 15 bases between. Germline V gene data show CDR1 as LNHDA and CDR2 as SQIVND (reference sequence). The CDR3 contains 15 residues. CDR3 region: CASMRGADANYGYTF. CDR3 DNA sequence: TGTGCCAGTATGAGAGGGGCTGATGCTAACTATGGCTACACCTTC.

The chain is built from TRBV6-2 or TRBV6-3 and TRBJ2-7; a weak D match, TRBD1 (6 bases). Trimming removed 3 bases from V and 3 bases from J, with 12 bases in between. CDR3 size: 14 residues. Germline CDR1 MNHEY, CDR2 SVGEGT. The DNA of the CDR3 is TGTGCCAGCAGTTATCACACAGGGATCTACGAGCAGTACTTC. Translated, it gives CASSYHTGIYEQYF.

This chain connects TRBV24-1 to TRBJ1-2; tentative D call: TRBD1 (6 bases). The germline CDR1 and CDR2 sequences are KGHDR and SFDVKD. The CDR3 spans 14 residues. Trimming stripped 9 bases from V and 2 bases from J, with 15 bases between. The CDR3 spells CATQTGGGNYGYTF. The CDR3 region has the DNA TGTGCCACCCAGACTGGTGGGGGCAACTATGGCTACACCTTC.

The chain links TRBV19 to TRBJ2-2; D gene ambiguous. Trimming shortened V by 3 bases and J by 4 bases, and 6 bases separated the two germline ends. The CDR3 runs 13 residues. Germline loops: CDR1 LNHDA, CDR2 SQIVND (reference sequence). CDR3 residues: CASSIAVTGELFF. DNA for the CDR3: TGTGCCAGTAGTATTGCCGTCACCGGGGAGCTGTTTTTT.

Written as DNA, the CDR3 is TGTGCCAGCAGTTCGAGGACAGACCTAGCCAAAAACATTCAGTACTTC. It yields the protein CASSSRTDLAKNIQYF. The rearrangement uses TRBV6-5 and TRBJ2-4; D might be TRBD1 (6 bases). V lost 4 bases and J 0 bases, leaving 13 bases between the germline ends. CDR3 size: 16 residues. Germline V gives CDR1 MNHEY, CDR2 SVGAGI.

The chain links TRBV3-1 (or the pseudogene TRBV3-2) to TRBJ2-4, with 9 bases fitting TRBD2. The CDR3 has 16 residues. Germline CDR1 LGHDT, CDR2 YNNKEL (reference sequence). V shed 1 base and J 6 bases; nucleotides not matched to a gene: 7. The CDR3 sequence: CASSQAVSGGTNIQYF. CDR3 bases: TGTGCCAGCAGCCAAGCGGTTAGCGGGGGAACAAACATTCAGTACTTC.

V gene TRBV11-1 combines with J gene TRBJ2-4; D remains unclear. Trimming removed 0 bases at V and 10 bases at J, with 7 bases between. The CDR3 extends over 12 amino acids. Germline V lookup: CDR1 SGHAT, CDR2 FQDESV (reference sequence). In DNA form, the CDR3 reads TGTGCCAGCAGCTTAGCGCTCGGGATTCAGTACTTC. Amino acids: CASSLALGIQYF.

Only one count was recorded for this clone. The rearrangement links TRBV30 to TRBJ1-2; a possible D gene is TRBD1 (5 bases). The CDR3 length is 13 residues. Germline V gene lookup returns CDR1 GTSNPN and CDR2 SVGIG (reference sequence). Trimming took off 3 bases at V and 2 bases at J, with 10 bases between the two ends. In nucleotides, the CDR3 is TGTGCCTGGAGAGGGACGCCGAACTATGGCTACACCTTC. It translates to CAWRGTPNYGYTF.

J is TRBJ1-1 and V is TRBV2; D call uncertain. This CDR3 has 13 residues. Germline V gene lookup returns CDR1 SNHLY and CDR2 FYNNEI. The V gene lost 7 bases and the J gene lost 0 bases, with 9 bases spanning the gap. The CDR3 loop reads CASNPAMNTEAFF. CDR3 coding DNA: TGTGCCAGCAATCCGGCTATGAACACTGAAGCTTTCTTT.

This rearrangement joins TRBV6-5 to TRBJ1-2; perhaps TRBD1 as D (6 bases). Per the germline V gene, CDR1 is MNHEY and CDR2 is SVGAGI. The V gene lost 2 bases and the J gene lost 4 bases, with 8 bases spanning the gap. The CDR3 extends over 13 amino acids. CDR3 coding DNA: TGTGCCAGCAGTTACGGGGGCAGCTATGGCTACACCTTC. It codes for CASSYGGSYGYTF.

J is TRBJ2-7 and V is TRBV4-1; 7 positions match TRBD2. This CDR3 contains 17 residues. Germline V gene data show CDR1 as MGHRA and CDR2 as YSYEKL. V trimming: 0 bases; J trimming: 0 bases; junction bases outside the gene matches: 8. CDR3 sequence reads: CASSQDGTGGFSYEQYF. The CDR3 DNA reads TGCGCCAGCAGCCAAGATGGGACGGGGGGATTCTCCTACGAGCAGTACTTC.

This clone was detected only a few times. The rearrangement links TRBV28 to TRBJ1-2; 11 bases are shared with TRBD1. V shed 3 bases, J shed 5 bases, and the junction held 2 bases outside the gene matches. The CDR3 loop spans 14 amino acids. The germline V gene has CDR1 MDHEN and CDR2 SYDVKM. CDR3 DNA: TGTGCCAGCAGTTTCGGACAGGGGGCTTATGGCTACACCTTC. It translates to CASSFGQGAYGYTF.

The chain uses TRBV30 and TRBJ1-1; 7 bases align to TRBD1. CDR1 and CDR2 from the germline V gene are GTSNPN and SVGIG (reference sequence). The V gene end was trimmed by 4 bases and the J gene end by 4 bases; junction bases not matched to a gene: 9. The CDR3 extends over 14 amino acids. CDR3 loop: CAWKRNRGGTEAFF. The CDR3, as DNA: TGTGCCTGGAAACGAAACAGGGGTGGCACTGAAGCTTTCTTT. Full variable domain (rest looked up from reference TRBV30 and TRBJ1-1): SQTIHQWPATLVQPVGSPLSLECTVEGTSNPNLYWYRQAAGRGLQLLFYSVGIGQISSEVPQNLSASRPQDRQFILSSKKLLLSDSGFYLCAWKRNRGGTEAFFGQGTRLTVV.

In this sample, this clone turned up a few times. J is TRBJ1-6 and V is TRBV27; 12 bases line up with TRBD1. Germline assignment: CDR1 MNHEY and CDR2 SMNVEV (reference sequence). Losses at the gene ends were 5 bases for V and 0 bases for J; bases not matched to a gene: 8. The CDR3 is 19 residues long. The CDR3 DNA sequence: TGTGCCAGCAGTGGGGGACAGGGGGCTCTAAGCTCCTATAATTCACCCCTCCACTTT. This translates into CASSGGQGALSSYNSPLHF.

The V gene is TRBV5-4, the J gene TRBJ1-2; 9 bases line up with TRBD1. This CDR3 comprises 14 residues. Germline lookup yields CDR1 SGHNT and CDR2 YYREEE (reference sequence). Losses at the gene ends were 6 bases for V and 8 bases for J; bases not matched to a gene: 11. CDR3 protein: CASIIYRGPGGYTF. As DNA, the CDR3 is TGTGCCAGCATCATATACAGGGGGCCGGGAGGCTACACCTTC. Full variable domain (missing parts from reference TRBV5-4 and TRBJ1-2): ETGVTQSPTHLIKTRGQQVTLRCSSQSGHNTVSWYQQALGQGPQFIFQYYREEENGRGNFPPRFSGLQFPNYSSELNVNALELDDSALYLCASIIYRGPGGYTFGSGTRLTVV.

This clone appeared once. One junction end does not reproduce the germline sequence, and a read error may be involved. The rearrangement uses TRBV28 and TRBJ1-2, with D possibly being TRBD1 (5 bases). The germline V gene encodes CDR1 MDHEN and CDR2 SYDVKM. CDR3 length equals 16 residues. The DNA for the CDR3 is TGTGCCAGCAGTTTTCCTTTGGGCGGGGACGGTGACCCGACATCCTTC. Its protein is CASSFPLGGDGDPTSF.